A selection of T cell receptor beta chains follows, all from one sample in a study of cytotoxic CD8 clonotypes in ibrutinib-treated CLL. Assay: immunoSEQ multiplex PCR; the TCRdb copy retains only in-frame clones and omits some. The sample carries 200,000 to 250,000 clones, about four fifths recorded once. Sequencing was performed on PBMCs, taken after 12 months of ibrutinib treatment. These receptors all stem from a human donor with chronic lymphocytic leukemia. Both conserved end residues are part of each CDR3. The D gene is left open where the match is weak. A row's size may be missing; if present it is once, few, many or a size class.

CDR3nt: TGTGCCAGCAGTTACGGCGGGACTCTCAATGAGCAGTTCTTC
CDR3aa: CASSYGGTLNEQFF
d_gene: NA
abundance: NA
j_gene: TRBJ2-1
v_gene: TRBV6-5

CDR3nt: TGCAGCGTTGGGCGCCTAGCGGGCTACAATGAGCAGTTCTTC
CDR3aa: CSVGRLAGYNEQFF
d_gene: TRBD2
abundance: few
j_gene: TRBJ2-1
v_gene: TRBV29-1

CDR3nt: TGTGCCAGCTCAAAATGGAATCCAGGGGGGGACTATGGCTACACCTTC
CDR3aa: CASSKWNPGGDYGYTF
d_gene: TRBD1
abundance: NA
j_gene: TRBJ1-2
v_gene: TRBV7-9

CDR3nt: TGTGCCAGCAGGGGCAGGGGATATCAGCAGTACTTC
CDR3aa: CASRGRGYQQYF
d_gene: NA
abundance: NA
j_gene: TRBJ2-7
v_gene: TRBV6-5

CDR3nt: TGTGCCAGCTCACCACCTTCGGTCTATGGCTACACCTTC
CDR3aa: CASSPPSVYGYTF
d_gene: NA
abundance: NA
j_gene: TRBJ1-2
v_gene: TRBV18

CDR3nt: TGCAGCGTTGTCCTAGGTCTTGGCTACACCTTC
CDR3aa: CSVVLGLGYTF
d_gene: NA
abundance: few
j_gene: TRBJ1-2
v_gene: TRBV29-1

CDR3nt: TGTGCCAGCAGCCCCCAGAGCGCCCGCACCGGGGAGCTGTTTTTT
CDR3aa: CASSPQSARTGELFF
d_gene: NA
abundance: NA
j_gene: TRBJ2-2
v_gene: TRBV4-2

CDR3nt: TGTGCCAGCGAACAGAACGCGATATTCGAAAAACTGTTTTTT
CDR3aa: CASEQNAIFEKLFF
d_gene: NA
abundance: NA
j_gene: TRBJ1-4
v_gene: TRBV2

CDR3nt: TGTGCCATCAGTGGCTCCGCAGATACGCAGTATTTT
CDR3aa: CAISGSADTQYF
d_gene: NA
abundance: NA
j_gene: TRBJ2-3
v_gene: TRBV10-3

CDR3nt: TGTGCCAGCAGTTTACGGAACTATGGCTACACCTTC
CDR3aa: CASSLRNYGYTF
d_gene: NA
abundance: NA
j_gene: TRBJ1-2
v_gene: TRBV28

CDR3nt: TGTGCGACAGGGATCTCCTACGAGCAGTACTTC
CDR3aa: CATGISYEQYF
d_gene: TRBD1
abundance: NA
j_gene: TRBJ2-7
v_gene: TRBV28